Presented here are 22 T cell receptor beta chains from one specimen sequenced in a study of OX40 agonist ivuxolimab in advanced cancers. Clones were sequenced by immunoSEQ multiplex PCR, and TCRdb holds only the in-frame ones, with some missing. The sample contains fewer than 65,000 clones, around nine tenths of which appear only once. Here the sequenced sample was CD4+ or CD8+ T cells sorted from blood, taken in a trial of the OX40 agonist ivuxolimab. Receptor source: an adult with an advanced solid tumor such as melanoma, head and neck, liver or kidney cancer.

This clone has just one count. The chain is built from TRBV28 and TRBJ1-6, with D perhaps matching TRBD1 (5 bases). The CDR3 sequence is 15 residues long. Trimming left V 6 bases short and J 10 bases short, with 19 bases between. Germline V gives CDR1 MDHEN, CDR2 SYDVKM. CDR3 sequence reads: CASRLSGGTNSPLHF. CDR3 in DNA: TGTGCCAGCAGACTCTCTGGGGGGACTAACTCACCCCTCCACTTT.

The chain has TRBV7-8 and TRBJ2-7; no firm D call. The CDR3 sequence is 13 residues long. Germline V lookup: CDR1 SGHVS, CDR2 FQNEAQ. Trimming pared 1 base from V and 0 bases from J, leaving 4 bases between. The CDR3 is CASSLVYSYEQYF. CDR3 DNA: TGTGCCAGCAGCTTAGTTTACTCCTACGAGCAGTACTTC.

The V call is TRBV2, the J call TRBJ1-4; 8 nucleotides line up with TRBD1. The CDR3 totals 13 residues. From germline, CDR1 is SNHLY and CDR2 FYNNEI. The V segment lost 4 bases and the J segment 8 bases; nucleotides outside the gene matches: 3. CDR3: CASSVQGGEKLFF. The CDR3, as DNA: TGTGCCAGCAGTGTACAGGGGGGCGAAAAACTGTTTTTT.

The chain employs TRBV21-1 and TRBJ2-4. TRBV21-1 corresponds to a pseudogene. The CDR3 runs 17 residues. The CDR3, as DNA: TGTGCCAGCAGCATTTACCCCCGGCCGTTAGCCAAAAACATTCAGTACTTC. The encoded protein is CASSIYPRPLAKNIQYF.

The chain links TRBV5-1 to TRBJ2-1, with D possibly matching TRBD2 (5 bases). V shed 5 bases and J shed 5 bases, with 8 bases lying between them. Germline V gene data show CDR1 as SGHRS and CDR2 as YFSETQ. The CDR3 runs 12 residues. The CDR3 loop reads CASSEGNNEQFF. In DNA, the CDR3 is TGCGCCAGCAGTGAGGGTAACAATGAGCAGTTCTTC.

The chain links TRBV5-1 to TRBJ2-7; the match to TRBD2 covers 10 bases. The germline gives CDR1 SGHRS, CDR2 YFSETQ. Trimming cost V 3 bases and J 7 bases; bases outside gene matches: 10. The CDR3 is 15 residues long. As DNA, the CDR3 is TGCGCCAGCAGCTCCCAACGTAGCGGGAGGTCTGAGCAGTACTTC. Protein sequence: CASSSQRSGRSEQYF.

The V gene is TRBV27, the J gene TRBJ1-2; 8 bases are shared with TRBD1. The CDR3 runs 14 residues. Germline-derived CDR1 and CDR2 are MNHEY and SMNVEV (reference sequence). Trimming cost V 3 bases and J 7 bases; bases outside gene matches: 7. In nucleotides, the CDR3 is TGTGCCAGCAGTTTCTCCAGGGGGCGTGGTGGCTACACCTTC. Its protein product is CASSFSRGRGGYTF.

The J gene is TRBJ2-3, the V gene TRBV7-3; D gene uncertain. The CDR3 spans 14 residues. From germline, CDR1 is SGHTA and CDR2 FQGTGA. Trimming took 5 bases from V and 2 from J, leaving 11 bases between them. This chain's CDR3 is CASSPTGFTDTQYF. CDR3 nucleotides: TGTGCCAGCAGCCCCACTGGGTTCACAGATACGCAGTATTTT. Variable domain in full (rest from reference TRBV7-3 and TRBJ2-3): GAGVSQTPSNKVTEKGKYVELRCDPISGHTALYWYRQSLGQGPEFLIYFQGTGAADDSGLPNDRFFAVRPEGSVSTLKIQRTERGDSAVYLCASSPTGFTDTQYFGPGTRLTVL.

The rearrangement links TRBV18 to TRBJ2-1, with D perhaps TRBD2 (6 bases). This CDR3 contains 14 residues. Germline CDR1 KGHSH, CDR2 LQKENI. V was shortened by 2 bases and J by 6 bases, with 11 bases between the two germline ends. CDR3 DNA sequence: TGTGCCAGCTCACCAGCTGGAGGGCCCAATGAGCAGTTCTTC. It yields the protein CASSPAGGPNEQFF.

This chain joins TRBV7-9 and TRBJ2-5; D possibly corresponds to TRBD2 (6 bases). The V gene lost 5 bases and the J gene lost 2 bases, with 12 bases spanning the gap. This CDR3 region has 14 residues. Germline CDR1 is SEHNR and CDR2 is FQNEAQ (reference sequence). CDR3 nucleotide sequence: TGTGCCAGCAGCCCCTACCGGGGGCAAGAGACCCAGTACTTC. It yields the protein CASSPYRGQETQYF. The whole variable domain, filled in from reference TRBV7-9 and TRBJ2-5, reads DTGVSQNPRHKITKRGQNVTFRCDPISEHNRLYWYRQTLGQGPEFLTYFQNEAQLEKSRLLSDRFSAERPKGSFSTLEIQRTEQGDSAMYLCASSPYRGQETQYFGPGTRLLVL.

The chain uses TRBV5-6 and TRBJ2-5, with TRBD1 matching over 8 bases. The CDR3 has 14 residues. With V trimmed by 4 bases and J by 4 bases, 6 bases remained unmatched. Germline loops: CDR1 SGHDT, CDR2 YYEEEE. Here the CDR3 DNA reads TGTGCCAGCAGCAAGGACAGGGCGTTAGAGACCCAGTACTTC. Translated, it gives CASSKDRALETQYF. The whole variable domain, remainder taken from reference TRBV5-6 and TRBJ2-5, is DAGVTQSPTHLIKTRGQQVTLRCSPKSGHDTVSWYQQALGQGPQFIFQYYEEEERQRGNFPDRFSGHQFPNYSSELNVNALLLGDSALYLCASSKDRALETQYFGPGTRLLVL.

This chain joins TRBV29-1 and TRBJ2-7; D remains ambiguous. CDR1 is SQVTM, CDR2 ANQGSEA, per germline. Between the trimmed V and J ends, which lost 5 bases and 4 bases, there was a span of 18 bases. The CDR3 is 14 residues long. The CDR3 protein is CSVRRSAARYEQYF. CDR3 bases: TGCAGCGTTCGCAGATCAGCAGCCAGGTACGAGCAGTACTTC.

This chain connects TRBV19 to TRBJ2-7; tentatively, D is TRBD1 (6 bases). The germline V and J ends were trimmed by 7 bases and 6 bases, with 19 bases remaining between them. The CDR3 covers 14 residues. Germline CDR1 LNHDA, CDR2 SQIVND (reference sequence). Here the CDR3 reads CASTPTGGAAEQYF. As DNA, the CDR3 is TGTGCCAGTACCCCGACAGGAGGAGCGGCCGAGCAGTACTTC.

The chain recombines TRBV9 with TRBJ1-2; D remains unclear. The V and J ends lost 2 bases and 4 bases respectively, with 9 bases between them. The CDR3 is 13 amino acids. Germline V CDR1 and CDR2: SGDLS, YYNGEE. Here the CDR3 DNA reads TGTGCCAGCAGCGTTAGGCCAGCCTATGGCTACACCTTC. It yields the protein CASSVRPAYGYTF.

The genes are TRBV2 and TRBJ2-4; 10 bases align to TRBD1. The CDR3 covers 16 residues. The J segment lost 3 bases and the V segment lost 6 bases, leaving 8 bases of the junction unmatched. Per germline, CDR1 SNHLY and CDR2 FYNNEI. This CDR3 is CASRPDRGLVKNIQYF. In DNA, the CDR3 is TGTGCCAGCAGGCCTGACAGGGGGCTAGTCAAAAACATTCAGTACTTC.

The chain recombines TRBV7-9 with TRBJ2-1; 9 bases align to TRBD2. Germline CDR1 and CDR2: SEHNR and FQNEAQ (reference sequence). The CDR3 is 18 amino acids. The V and J ends lost 2 bases and 5 bases, in that order; junction bases with no gene match: 13. The CDR3 DNA reads TGTGCCAGCAGCTTAAAGTTGTCTAGCGGGAATTCTCACAATGAGCAGTTCTTC. This codes for CASSLKLSSGNSHNEQFF.

The chain joins TRBV6-5 to TRBJ2-1, with D uncertain. CDR1 and CDR2 from the germline V gene are MNHEY and SVGAGI. The CDR3 is 13 amino acids. The V end lost 6 bases, the J end lost 4 bases, and 10 bases lay between the germline ends. The CDR3 reads CASRREGYNEQFF. The CDR3 bases are TGTGCCAGCAGGCGAGAAGGATACAATGAGCAGTTCTTC.

The rearrangement uses TRBV5-4 and TRBJ2-7; 8 nucleotides match TRBD1. Germline assignment: CDR1 SGHNT and CDR2 YYREEE (reference sequence). The CDR3 sequence is 15 residues long. With V trimmed by 5 bases and J by 2 bases, 9 bases remained unmatched. CDR3 protein: CASRRDRSITYEQYF. The CDR3 nucleotides are TGTGCCAGCAGAAGGGACAGGTCCATCACCTACGAGCAGTACTTC.

The chain is built from TRBV28 and TRBJ1-4; 7 nucleotides line up with TRBD1. This CDR3 has 14 amino acids. Trimming took 7 bases from V and 3 from J; bases not matched to a gene: 5. CDR1 is MDHEN, CDR2 SYDVKM, per germline. The CDR3 sequence: CASTAGGPNEKLFF. The DNA of the CDR3 is TGTGCCAGCACCGCAGGGGGACCTAATGAAAAACTGTTTTTT.

J is TRBJ2-7 and V is TRBV29-1, with TRBD1 matching over 8 bases. Germline CDR1 is SQVTM and CDR2 is ANQGSEA. With 5 bases clipped from V and 4 bases from J, the junction kept 10 bases outside the gene matches. CDR3 length: 14 amino acids. The CDR3 DNA follows: TGCAGCGTTCAACAGGGGGATCAAGGGTACGAGCAGTACTTC. This sequence encodes CSVQQGDQGYEQYF.

The chain's CDR3 is CASSETGTQYF. In DNA, the CDR3 is TGTGCCAGCAGCGAAACAGGGACCCAGTACTTC. The V and J genes are TRBV6-5 and TRBJ2-7; maybe TRBD1 (5 bases). TRBJ2-5 explains the end of the DNA better; the J call may be wrong. The germline V gene has CDR1 MNHEY and CDR2 SVGAGI. The CDR3 is 11 amino acids.

The chain is built from TRBV19 and TRBJ1-5, with TRBD1 matching over 7 bases. CDR3 size: 16 residues. Germline CDR1 and CDR2: LNHDA and SQIVND (reference sequence). Losses at the gene ends were 5 bases for V and 3 bases for J; bases not matched to a gene: 10. The CDR3 DNA follows: TGTGCCAGTAGTCGCACCGGGACAGCTATCAATCAGCCCCAGCATTTT. Translation gives CASSRTGTAINQPQHF.